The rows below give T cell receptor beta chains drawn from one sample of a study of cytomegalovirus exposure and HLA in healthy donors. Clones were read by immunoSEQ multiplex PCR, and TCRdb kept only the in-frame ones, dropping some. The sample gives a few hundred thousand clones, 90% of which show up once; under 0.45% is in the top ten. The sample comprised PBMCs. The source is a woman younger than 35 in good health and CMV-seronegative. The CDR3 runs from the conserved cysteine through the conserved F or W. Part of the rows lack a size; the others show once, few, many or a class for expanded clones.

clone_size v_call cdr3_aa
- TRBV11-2 CASSPGQGGFYGYTF
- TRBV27 CASSSLYEQYF
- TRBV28 CASSLGRGRVTLLNTEAFF
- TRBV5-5 CASSYQGQNYGYTF
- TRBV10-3 CAISDNERSYNEQFF
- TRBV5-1 CASSLGHSDSGGYTF
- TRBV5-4 CASSLAGGYYNEQFF
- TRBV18 CASSPPTLRGSYNEQFF
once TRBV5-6 CASSRRLAGYTF
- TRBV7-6 CASSQTGIIDNEQFF
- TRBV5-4 CASSSDAGTRTYEQYF
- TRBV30 CAWSVSGGNQPQHF
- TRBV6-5 CASSYSPRSNQPQHF
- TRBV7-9 CASSFSGNTIYF
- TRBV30 CAWSSLAVSYEQYF
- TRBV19 CASRLQGLGYTEAFF
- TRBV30 CAWSVRRSQPQHF
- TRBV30 CASGSGTGPVWTDTQYF
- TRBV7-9 CASSSPTRQETQYF
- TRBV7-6 CASRRGGDIRVNNEQFF
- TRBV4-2 CASSQGLSLAGDLTTDTQYF
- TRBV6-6 CASSYMSGGDTDTQYF
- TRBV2 CASSPLVGQGTTNEKLFF
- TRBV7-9 CASSNGPRGLEFF
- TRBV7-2 CASSLEGSGGSPLHF
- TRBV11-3 CASSLGDQETQYF
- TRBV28 CASSLFVRGTEAFF
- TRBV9 CASSVEGTSVTLQETQYF
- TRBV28 CASSLGRWQGEESSYNEQFF
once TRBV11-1 CASSPRTSGGARYNEQFF
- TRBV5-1 CASSSTGTTPNTEAFF
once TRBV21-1 CASSKVCAETQYF
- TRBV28 CASTRTPEETQYF
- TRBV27 CASSSPLRDRVVEQYF
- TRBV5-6 CASSLNMNTEAFF